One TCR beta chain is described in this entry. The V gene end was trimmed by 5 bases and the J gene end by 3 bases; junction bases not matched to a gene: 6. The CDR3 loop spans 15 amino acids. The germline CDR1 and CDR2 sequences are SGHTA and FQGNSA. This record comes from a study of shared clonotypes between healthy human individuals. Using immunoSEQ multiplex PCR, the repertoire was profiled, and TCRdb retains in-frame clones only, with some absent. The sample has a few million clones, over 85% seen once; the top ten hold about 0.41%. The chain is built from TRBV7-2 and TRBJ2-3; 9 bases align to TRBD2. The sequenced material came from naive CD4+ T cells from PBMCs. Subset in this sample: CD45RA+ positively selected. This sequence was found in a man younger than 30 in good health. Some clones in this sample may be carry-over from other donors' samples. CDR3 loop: CASSVSGRRTDTQYF. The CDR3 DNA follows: TGTGCCAGCAGCGTTAGCGGGAGAAGAACAGATACGCAGTATTTT. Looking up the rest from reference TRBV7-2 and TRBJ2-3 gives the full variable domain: GAGVSQSPSNKVTEKGKDVELRCDPISGHTALYWYRQSLGQGLEFLIYFQGNSAPDKSGLPSDRFSAERTGGSVSTLTIQRTQQEDSAVYLCASSVSGRRTDTQYFGPGTRLTVL.